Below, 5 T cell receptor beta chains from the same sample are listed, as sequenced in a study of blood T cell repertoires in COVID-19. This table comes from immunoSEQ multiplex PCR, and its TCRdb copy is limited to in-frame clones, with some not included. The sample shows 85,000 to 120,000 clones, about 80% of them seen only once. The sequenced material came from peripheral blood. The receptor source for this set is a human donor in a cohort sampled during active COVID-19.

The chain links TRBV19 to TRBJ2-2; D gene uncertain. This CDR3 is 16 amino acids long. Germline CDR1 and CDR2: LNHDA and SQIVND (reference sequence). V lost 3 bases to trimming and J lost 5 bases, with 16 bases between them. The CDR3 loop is CASSIIVWARTGELFF. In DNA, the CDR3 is TGTGCCAGTAGTATTATTGTATGGGCAAGGACCGGGGAGCTGTTTTTT. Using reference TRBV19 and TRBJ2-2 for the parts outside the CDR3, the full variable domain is DGGITQSPKYLFRKEGQNVTLSCEQNLNHDAMYWYRQDPGQGLRLIYYSQIVNDFQKGDIAEGYSVSREKKESFPLTVTSAQKNPTAFYLCASSIIVWARTGELFFGEGSRLTVL.

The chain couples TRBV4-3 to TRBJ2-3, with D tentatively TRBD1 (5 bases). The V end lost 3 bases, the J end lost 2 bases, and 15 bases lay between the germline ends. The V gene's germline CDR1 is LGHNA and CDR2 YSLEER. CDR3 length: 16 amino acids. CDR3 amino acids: CASSQATDLLTDTQYF. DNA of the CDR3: TGCGCCAGCAGCCAGGCGACAGACCTACTCACAGATACGCAGTATTTT.

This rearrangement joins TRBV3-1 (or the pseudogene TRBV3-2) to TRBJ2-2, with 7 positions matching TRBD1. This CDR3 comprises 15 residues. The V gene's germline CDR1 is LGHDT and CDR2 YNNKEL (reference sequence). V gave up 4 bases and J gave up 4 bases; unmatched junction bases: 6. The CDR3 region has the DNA TGTGCCAGCAGCCTACGGGGACAGTCCACCGGGGAGCTGTTTTTT. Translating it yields CASSLRGQSTGELFF.

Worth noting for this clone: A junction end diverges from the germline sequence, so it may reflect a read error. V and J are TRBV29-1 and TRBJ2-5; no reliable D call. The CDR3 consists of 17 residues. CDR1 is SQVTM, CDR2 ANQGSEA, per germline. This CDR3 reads CSVEGVGSSLRQVTQYF. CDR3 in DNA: TGCAGCGTTGAAGGGGTAGGATCATCACTGAGGCAAGTGACCCAGTACTTC.

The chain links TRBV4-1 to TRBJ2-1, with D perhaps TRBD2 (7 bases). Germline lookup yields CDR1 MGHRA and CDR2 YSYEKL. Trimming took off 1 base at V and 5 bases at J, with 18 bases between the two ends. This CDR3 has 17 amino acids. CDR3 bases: TGCGCCAGCAGCCAAGCAATCCGGGGGGCCGGTCACAATGAGCAGTTCTTC. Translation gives CASSQAIRGAGHNEQFF.